The rows below give T cell receptor beta chains drawn from one sample of a study of memory CD8 T cells in hepatitis C reinfection. Clones were read by immunoSEQ multiplex PCR, and TCRdb kept only the in-frame ones, dropping some. There are approximately 46,000 clones in the sample; roughly 87% occur only once, and around 0.7% lies in the top ten. Source material: naive CD8+ T cells sorted from blood. The receptors here all came from a man aged 18 to 30 with hepatitis C virus infection. Each CDR3 is given with its conserved first and last residue. The D gene is left open where the match is weak. For some rows the clone size is stated as once, few or many, or as a class when expanded; others skip it.

v_call	j_call	d_call	clone_size	cdr3_nt	cdr3_aa
TRBV6-6	TRBJ1-1	TRBD1	-	TGTGCCAGCTTCCAGGGACAGTGGAACACTGAAGCTTTCTTT	CASFQGQWNTEAFF
TRBV5-3	TRBJ2-2	-	-	TGTGCCAGAAGCTTGCCCAGGGGCCCGAACACCGGGGAGCTGTTTTTT	CARSLPRGPNTGELFF
TRBV6-6	TRBJ2-2	-	few	TGTGCCAGCAGTTACAATGGACAACCCACCGGGGAGCTGTTTTTT	CASSYNGQPTGELFF
TRBV6-1	TRBJ2-1	TRBD1	-	TGTGCCAGCAGTGAGTATCAGCTACAGGGGGCGATAGAGCAGTTCTTC	CASSEYQLQGAIEQFF
TRBV6-1	TRBJ1-4	TRBD1	-	TGTGCCAGCAGTGATGAAAGGACAGGGGGCCTACTTAATGAAAAACTGTTTTTT	CASSDERTGGLLNEKLFF
TRBV7-2	TRBJ2-3	TRBD1	-	TGTGCCAGCAGCTCGGTTCGGGGACAGGGGGGGGATACGCAGTATTTT	CASSSVRGQGGDTQYF
TRBV7-2	TRBJ2-1	TRBD2	-	TGTGCCAGCAGCTTAGAGCGGGGTACCTACAATGAGCAGTTCTTC	CASSLERGTYNEQFF
TRBV5-4	TRBJ2-5	-	-	TGTGCCAGCAGCCTCGGGAGTTTCGGGGAAGAGACCCAGTACTTC	CASSLGSFGEETQYF
TRBV7-7	TRBJ2-3	-	once	TGTGCCAGCAGCAAAAGGGGGGGGCCGACAGATACGCAGTATTTT	CASSKRGGPTDTQYF
TRBV5-5	TRBJ2-3	-	-	TGTGCCAGCAGAGCGTACTCCCCTAGCACAGATACGCAGTATTTT	CASRAYSPSTDTQYF
TRBV9	TRBJ2-3	TRBD1	-	TGTGCCAGCAGCGGGGACAGCGGCACAGATACGCAGTATTTT	CASSGDSGTDTQYF
TRBV7-9	TRBJ1-3	TRBD1	-	TGTGCCACTCCGGGACAGGGAAAAGGCTCTGGAAACACCATATATTTT	CATPGQGKGSGNTIYF
TRBV9	TRBJ1-5	TRBD1	-	TGTGCCAGCAGCGTAGCAGGGACAGAAGATCAGCCCCAGCATTTT	CASSVAGTEDQPQHF
TRBV28	TRBJ2-1	-	-	TGTGCCAGCAGTTCGACGGGAGCCTACAATGAGCAGTTCTTC	CASSSTGAYNEQFF
TRBV7-8	TRBJ1-6	-	-	TGTGCCAGCAGCTTAGAGAGGGGGTGGGGTAATTCACCCCTCCACTTT	CASSLERGWGNSPLHF
TRBV29-1	TRBJ1-1	-	-	TGCAGCGTTTGGGACACCCACACTGAAGCTTTCTTT	CSVWDTHTEAFF
TRBV5-1	TRBJ2-1	-	-	TGCGCCAGCAGCTTGGCGAACAGGACAGTCCTAAATGAGCAGTTCTTC	CASSLANRTVLNEQFF
TRBV10-3	TRBJ2-7	TRBD1	-	TGTGCCATCAGTGAGTCGAGGCAGGGGGCCGAGCAGTACTTC	CAISESRQGAEQYF
TRBV7-2	TRBJ2-5	-	few	TGTGCCAGCAGCCCCCTGGGGGGGGGCTTAATGGAGACCCAGTACTTC	CASSPLGGGLMETQYF
TRBV13	TRBJ2-2	TRBD2	-	TGTGCCAGCAGGGGACCCGCGGGAGAATCCGGGGAGCTGTTTTTT	CASRGPAGESGELFF
TRBV30	TRBJ1-3	-	-	TGTGCCTGGAGTGACAGCTTCTCTGGAAACACCATATATTTT	CAWSDSFSGNTIYF
TRBV5-1	TRBJ1-1	-	-	TGCGCCAGCAGCTTGTGGGGAGGAGGGACTGCTGAAGCTTTCTTT	CASSLWGGGTAEAFF
TRBV29-1	TRBJ2-1	-	-	TGCAGCGTCGCAATGGTGGGTCCGGGGAGTGAGCAGTTCTTC	CSVAMVGPGSEQFF
TRBV28	TRBJ2-2	-	-	TGTGCCAACATAATTATGGACAGACACACGACAAACACCGGGGAGCTGTTTTTT	CANIIMDRHTTNTGELFF
TRBV6-5	TRBJ1-1	TRBD1	few	TGTGCCAGCAGCCTGACAGGGGACACTGAAGCTTTCTTT	CASSLTGDTEAFF
TRBV5-1	TRBJ2-1	-	-	TGCGCCAGCAGCTTGGCCGTTAGTATGGCGGGCGGTTACAATGAGCAGTTCTTC	CASSLAVSMAGGYNEQFF
TRBV19	TRBJ2-1	-	-	TGTGCCAGTAGTATTGGGGCAGGGCTATTGGACAATGAGCAGTTCTTC	CASSIGAGLLDNEQFF
TRBV23-1	TRBJ2-5	TRBD2	-	TGCGCCAGCAGTCACAGGCTTGGTAGCGGGATAGGAGAGACCCAGTACTTC	CASSHRLGSGIGETQYF
TRBV5-4	TRBJ2-5	TRBD2	once	TGTGCCAGCAGCTCCTGGGGAGGGTCGGGAGAGACCCAGTACTTC	CASSSWGGSGETQYF
TRBV7-9	TRBJ2-1	-	-	TGTGCCAGCAGCTTAGCGGGGGTACAGGGTCCCCAGTTCTTC	CASSLAGVQGPQFF
TRBV4-1	TRBJ1-3	TRBD1	-	TGCGCCAGCAGCCAAGTTCCAGGACAGGGGGCTGGAAACACCATATATTTT	CASSQVPGQGAGNTIYF
TRBV5-1	TRBJ1-1	TRBD1	once	TGCGCCAGCAGCTTGGGGGACAGTACGACTGAAGCTTTCTTT	CASSLGDSTTEAFF
TRBV15	TRBJ2-1	-	-	TGTGCCACCAGCTCCAGTAGGGGGGGCAATGAGCAGTTCTTC	CATSSSRGGNEQFF
TRBV28	TRBJ1-1	-	-	TGTGCCAGCAGTTTCTATTCCGGGAACACTGAAGCTTTCTTT	CASSFYSGNTEAFF
TRBV9	TRBJ1-1	-	-	TGTGCCAGCAGCGTAAGGGATGTGGGGCCCGCGGCAGCTTTCTTT	CASSVRDVGPAAAFF
TRBV7-9	TRBJ1-2	-	-	TGTGCCAGCATCCTTCCCGACCAGGGATCTTCCGGCTACACCTTC	CASILPDQGSSGYTF
TRBV4-1	TRBJ1-1	TRBD1	-	TGCGCCAGCAGCCTAGGGACAGGGGGCGGGCACACTGAAGCTTTCTTT	CASSLGTGGGHTEAFF
TRBV27	TRBJ2-7	TRBD2	-	TGTGCCAGCAGGCTTAGCGGGTACGAGAAGCAGTACTTC	CASRLSGYEKQYF
TRBV10-2	TRBJ2-7	TRBD2	few	TGCGCCAGCGGAGCGGGAATCTACGAGCAGTACTTC	CASGAGIYEQYF
TRBV5-3	TRBJ2-7	TRBD2	-	TGTGCCAGAAGCCCAACCCGGACTAGCGGGAGGGCCGGGTTGGGCGAGCAGTACTTC	CARSPTRTSGRAGLGEQYF
TRBV5-5	TRBJ1-5	-	-	TGTGCCAGCAGCTTGAGAGACAATCAGCCCCAGCATTTT	CASSLRDNQPQHF
TRBV9	TRBJ2-1	TRBD2	-	TGTGCCAGCAGCGTAGGGAGCGGGGCCGCGAATGAGCAGTTCTTC	CASSVGSGAANEQFF
TRBV30	TRBJ1-1	-	-	TGTGCCTGGAAAAATCCGCGACACCTGAACACTGAAGCTTTCTTT	CAWKNPRHLNTEAFF
TRBV27	TRBJ2-7	TRBD1	once	TGTGCCAGCAGTCCGGGACAGTCCTACGAGCAGTACTTC	CASSPGQSYEQYF
TRBV6-5	TRBJ2-5	TRBD1	-	TGTGCCAGCAGTCTTAGGACAGGCGGGTCCGAGACCCAGTACTTC	CASSLRTGGSETQYF
TRBV5-8	TRBJ2-1	TRBD2	-	TGTGCCAGCGCTCCCGGGACTAGCGGGAGCGATGAGCAGTTCTTC	CASAPGTSGSDEQFF
TRBV6-5	TRBJ1-1	TRBD1	-	TGTGCCAGCAGTCGGACAGGGTATATGAACACTGAAGCTTTCTTT	CASSRTGYMNTEAFF
TRBV19	TRBJ2-3	TRBD1	-	TGTGCCAGTACCCGAGGACAGGGACTTCTAAATACGCAGTATTTT	CASTRGQGLLNTQYF
TRBV5-6	TRBJ2-7	TRBD1	-	TGTGCCAGCAGCTTGGAAGGGGGCCTAAGCTCCTACGAGCAGTACTTC	CASSLEGGLSSYEQYF
TRBV7-9	TRBJ2-3	-	once	TGTGCCAGCCCCTCCGCGGGAACACGAACAGATACGCAGTATTTT	CASPSAGTRTDTQYF
TRBV27	TRBJ2-3	TRBD2	-	TGTGCCAGCAGTTTAACGTGGGTAGCGGGAGTAGGTGATACGCAGTATTTT	CASSLTWVAGVGDTQYF
TRBV4-1	TRBJ1-1	-	few	TGCGCCAGCAGCTCGTCGCCGGGGGACACTGAAGCTTTCTTT	CASSSSPGDTEAFF
TRBV6-5	TRBJ2-7	TRBD1	-	TGTGCCAGCAGTCCCGGGACAGGGTCCTACGAGCAGTACTTC	CASSPGTGSYEQYF
TRBV18	TRBJ2-1	TRBD1	-	TGTGCCAGCTCACCACCGGACAGGGCCTCCTACAATGAGCAGTTCTTC	CASSPPDRASYNEQFF
TRBV5-6	TRBJ1-1	-	few	TGTGCCACCTCCCAGGGTAGTACTGAAGCTTTCTTT	CATSQGSTEAFF
TRBV28	TRBJ1-5	TRBD1	once	TGTGCCAGCAGTCATGTCCCGGGACAGGGGGGGGCTATGACCAATCAGCCCCAGCATTTT	CASSHVPGQGGAMTNQPQHF
TRBV28	TRBJ1-2	TRBD1	-	TGTGCCATACAAGGGGGCTTCTATGGCTACACCTTC	CAIQGGFYGYTF
TRBV6-1	TRBJ1-5	TRBD1	-	TGTGCCAGCAGTGTCTTCCGGGACAGGCGGCAGCCCCAGCATTTT	CASSVFRDRRQPQHF
TRBV5-1	TRBJ1-4	-	-	TGCGCCAGCAGCTTCCTGGGACATCTTAATGAAAAACTGTTTTTT	CASSFLGHLNEKLFF
TRBV29-1	TRBJ2-2	TRBD2	-	TGCAGCGTTGTGGCTAGCGGGATCGGGGAGCTGTTTTTT	CSVVASGIGELFF